Shown below are 26 T cell receptor beta chains from a single sample sequenced in a study of blood T cell repertoires in COVID-19. TCRdb keeps only in-frame clones here, not all; method: immunoSEQ multiplex PCR. The repertoire consists of nearly 60,000 clones, with roughly 84% occurring once and the leading ten covering roughly 5%. Sequencing was carried out using peripheral blood. The receptors here all came from a man in his forties or fifties with active COVID-19.

The sample holds a few counts of this clone. Here the CDR3 DNA reads TGTGCCAGCAGTGGGACAGGGGGTCAATACGAGCAGTACTTC. This gives the protein CASSGTGGQYEQYF. The rearrangement uses TRBV14 and TRBJ2-7, with 11 bases that match TRBD1. Per germline, CDR1 SGHDN and CDR2 FVKESK. The trim removed 6 bases at V and 4 bases at J, leaving 5 bases unmatched. CDR3 length: 14 amino acids.

This clone was picked up a small number of times. The chain carries TRBV24-1 and TRBJ2-1, with 8 bases lining up with TRBD1. CDR1 is KGHDR and CDR2 is SFDVKD in the germline V gene. Unmatched junction bases numbered 15, after V lost 9 bases and J lost 15 bases. The CDR3 is 13 amino acids. As DNA, the CDR3 is TGTGCCACCGAACAAACCCGGACAGGGCGCCGGTTCTTC. It is translated as CATEQTRTGRRFF.

The chain has TRBV3-1 (or the pseudogene TRBV3-2) and TRBJ1-1; D remains ambiguous. The V and J ends lost 1 base and 11 bases respectively, with 17 bases between them. Looked up from germline, CDR1 is LGHDT and CDR2 is YNNKEL (reference sequence). The length of the CDR3 is 14 residues. The CDR3 DNA reads as TGTGCCAGCAGCCAAGTGTTCTGGAGGGTCGGGGCTTTCTTT. This sequence encodes CASSQVFWRVGAFF.

This clone was picked up one time. This sequence joins TRBV7-8 and TRBJ1-6; D unresolved. The germline V and J ends were trimmed by 1 base and 4 bases, with 8 bases remaining between them. Germline CDR1 is SGHVS and CDR2 is FQNEAQ. The CDR3 is 15 residues long. DNA for the CDR3: TGTGCCAGCAGCTTAGTGGGGAGTTATAATTCACCCCTCCACTTT. It specifies CASSLVGSYNSPLHF.

This clone was seen a single time. Other DNA variants within this sample encode the same CDR3. The chain joins TRBV18 to TRBJ1-5, with TRBD1 identical over 12 bases. The germline gives CDR1 KGHSH, CDR2 LQKENI. The CDR3 has 15 amino acids. The junction had 2 bases not matched to a gene; V was cut back by 3 bases and J by 5 bases. The CDR3 sequence: CASSPGTGGDQPQHF. In DNA, the CDR3 is TGTGCCAGCTCACCCGGGACAGGGGGCGATCAGCCCCAGCATTTT.

This clone showed up just once. The CDR3: CASSYRGTAIEKLFF. The CDR3 bases are TGTGCCAGCAGTTACAGGGGTACAGCGATAGAAAAACTGTTTTTT. The gene calls are TRBV6-5 and TRBJ1-4; maybe TRBD1 (5 bases). In germline, CDR1 is MNHEY, CDR2 SVGAGI. The ends were cut back, 2 bases at V and 8 bases at J, with 15 bases in the middle. The CDR3 has 15 amino acids.

The V gene is TRBV24-1, the J gene TRBJ2-3, with 8 nucleotides matching TRBD1. Trimming removed 1 base from V and 4 bases from J; junction bases left unmatched: 6. Germline V CDR1 and CDR2: KGHDR, SFDVKD. This CDR3 has 16 amino acids. The CDR3 spells CATSDLGQGASDTQYF. In DNA, the CDR3 is TGTGCCACCAGTGATTTAGGACAGGGTGCCTCAGATACGCAGTATTTT.

This clone was seen only once. The V and J genes are TRBV28 and TRBJ2-7; the D gene is possibly TRBD2 (6 bases). Deletions cut 5 bases from V and 2 bases from J, with 19 bases between. Germline CDR1 reads MDHEN; CDR2 reads SYDVKM. The CDR3 is made up of 16 amino acids. The CDR3 DNA sequence: TGTGCCAGCAGTCCCACTCGGGGTAGCGGTACCTACGAGCAGTACTTC. This sequence encodes CASSPTRGSGTYEQYF.

On this clone: Its ends do not fully match the called genes, so a read error is possible. The gene calls are TRBV7-7 and TRBJ2-1; 11 bases are a match to TRBD1. The germline gives CDR1 SSHAT, CDR2 FNYEAQ (reference sequence). CDR3 length: 16 amino acids. The CDR3 DNA sequence: TGTGCTAGCAGCCGCACCGGGACAGGGGGGGACAATGAGCAGTTCTTC. It yields the protein CASSRTGTGGDNEQFF.

The V gene is TRBV9, the J gene TRBJ2-3; TRBD1 is a possible D gene (5 bases). The V end was cut by 0 bases, the J end by 0 bases, with 8 bases between. The CDR3 is 15 residues long. From germline, CDR1 is SGDLS and CDR2 YYNGEE. In DNA, the CDR3 is TGTGCCAGCAGCGTAGGGCAGGGTAGCACAGATACGCAGTATTTT. Translated, it gives CASSVGQGSTDTQYF.

This chain links TRBV18 with TRBJ2-4; a weak D match, TRBD1 (5 bases). The V gene's germline CDR1 is KGHSH and CDR2 LQKENI. CDR3 length: 18 amino acids. Trimming removed 3 bases from V and 0 bases from J, with 18 bases in between. This CDR3 reads CASSPGRVPTIAKNIQYF. DNA for the CDR3: TGTGCCAGCTCACCCGGCAGGGTCCCCACCATAGCCAAAAACATTCAGTACTTC.

V gene TRBV5-6 combines with J gene TRBJ1-1, with a possible D match to TRBD1 (6 bases). V lost 4 bases and J 0 bases, leaving 13 bases between the germline ends. The CDR3 has 15 residues. The germline CDR1 and CDR2 sequences are SGHDT and YYEEEE. The CDR3 DNA sequence: TGTGCCAGCAGCCCCTTGGGACATTTGAACACTGAAGCTTTCTTT. Protein: CASSPLGHLNTEAFF. Full variable domain (remainder filled in from reference TRBV5-6 and TRBJ1-1): DAGVTQSPTHLIKTRGQQVTLRCSPKSGHDTVSWYQQALGQGPQFIFQYYEEEERQRGNFPDRFSGHQFPNYSSELNVNALLLGDSALYLCASSPLGHLNTEAFFGQGTRLTVV.

V gene TRBV10-3 combines with J gene TRBJ2-2; 11 bases map to TRBD2. The CDR3 covers 15 residues. J lost 4 bases, V lost 2 bases, and 0 bases had no gene match. Germline loops: CDR1 ENHRY, CDR2 SYGVKD. The CDR3 DNA is TGTGCCATCAGTGAGGGACTAGCGGGCACCGGGGAGCTGTTTTTT. Its protein is CAISEGLAGTGELFF.

J is TRBJ1-4 and V is TRBV9, with 7 nucleotides matching TRBD1. V shed 4 bases, J shed 8 bases, and the junction held 8 bases outside the gene matches. Germline values: CDR1 SGDLS, CDR2 YYNGEE. CDR3 size: 14 residues. CDR3 nucleotides: TGTGCCAGCAGCTTCCGACAGGGAGACGAAAAACTGTTTTTT. It is translated as CASSFRQGDEKLFF.

This clone was counted ten times or more. The rearrangement joins TRBV15 to TRBJ2-2; D might be TRBD1 (7 bases). Trimming stripped 6 bases from V and 3 bases from J, with 14 bases between. The CDR3 runs 15 residues. The V gene's germline CDR1 is LNHNV and CDR2 YYDKDF (reference sequence). The CDR3 here is CATRADREDTGELFF. CDR3 in DNA: TGTGCCACCAGAGCCGACAGGGAGGACACCGGGGAGCTGTTTTTT. The full variable domain, in which reference TRBV15 and TRBJ2-2 provide the parts outside the CDR3, is DAMVIQNPRYQVTQFGKPVTLSCSQTLNHNVMYWYQQKSSQAPKLLFHYYDKDFNNEADTPDNFQSRRPNTSFCFLDIRSPGLGDTAMYLCATRADREDTGELFFGEGSRLTVL.

The chain uses TRBV4-2 and TRBJ1-3; D unclear. Germline lookup yields CDR1 LGHNA and CDR2 YNFKEQ. The CDR3 runs to 15 residues. Trimming took off 0 bases at V and 1 base at J, with 7 bases between the two ends. The CDR3 region is CASSQDAGSGNTIYF. CDR3 DNA sequence: TGTGCCAGCAGCCAAGATGCGGGGTCTGGAAACACCATATATTTT.

This chain connects TRBV30 to TRBJ2-2; 10 nucleotides align to TRBD1. The germline CDR1 and CDR2 sequences are GTSNPN and SVGIG (reference sequence). J gave up 7 bases and V 5 bases, and 1 base lay outside the gene matches. There are 12 residues in the CDR3. The CDR3 loop reads CAWDRGRGELFF. Written as DNA, the CDR3 is TGTGCCTGGGACAGGGGGCGCGGGGAGCTGTTTTTT.

This clone was seen a single time. This chain joins TRBV28 and TRBJ1-5; D is possibly TRBD1 (6 bases). From germline, CDR1 is MDHEN and CDR2 SYDVKM. The CDR3 has 15 amino acids. The V end was cut by 6 bases, the J end by 3 bases, with 15 bases between. The DNA for the CDR3 is TGTGCCAGCAGCGTGACGGGGGGCTTCAATCAGCCCCAGCATTTT. It specifies CASSVTGGFNQPQHF.

The chain couples TRBV19 to TRBJ2-6; 8 bases map to TRBD1. The CDR3 totals 18 residues. After removal of 4 bases from V and 0 bases from J, the junction contained 8 bases not matched to a gene. The V gene's germline CDR1 is LNHDA and CDR2 SQIVND (reference sequence). The CDR3 DNA sequence: TGTGCCAGTAGTAGGGGCACAGGGGGGTTCTCTGGGGCCAACGTCCTGACTTTC. This translates into CASSRGTGGFSGANVLTF.

The chain uses TRBV6-1 and TRBJ1-2, with D perhaps TRBD1 (5 bases). The CDR3 spans 19 residues. From germline, CDR1 is MNHNS and CDR2 SASEGT. V dropped 4 bases and J dropped 5 bases, with 29 bases sitting between them. The CDR3, as DNA: TGTGCCAGCAGTGGGTATGACAGAATGCAATCGGAAACCTTATATGGCTACACCTTC. Translating gives CASSGYDRMQSETLYGYTF.

V gene TRBV3-1 (or the pseudogene TRBV3-2) combines with J gene TRBJ1-1; 7 positions agree with TRBD1. The V gene's germline CDR1 is LGHDT and CDR2 YNNKEL (reference sequence). The CDR3 loop spans 14 amino acids. V shed 7 bases, J shed 4 bases, and the junction held 9 bases outside the gene matches. The CDR3 reads CASMMTGLGTEAFF. DNA of the CDR3: TGTGCCAGCATGATGACAGGGTTGGGCACTGAAGCTTTCTTT.

The genes are TRBV9 and TRBJ1-1; possible D gene TRBD1, 6 bases. V gave up 7 bases and J gave up 1 base, with 11 bases separating them. CDR1 and CDR2 (germline): SGDLS, YYNGEE. This CDR3 is built from 13 residues. CDR3 DNA sequence: TGTGCCAGCGAAGGACAGCCGAACACTGAAGCTTTCTTT. This codes for CASEGQPNTEAFF. Complete variable domain (other parts from reference TRBV9 and TRBJ1-1): DSGVTQTPKHLITATGQRVTLRCSPRSGDLSVYWYQQSLDQGLQFLIQYYNGEERAKGNILERFSAQQFPDLHSELNLSSLELGDSALYFCASEGQPNTEAFFGQGTRLTVV.

The chain has TRBV27 and TRBJ1-6; maybe TRBD1 (5 bases). CDR1 and CDR2 from the germline V gene are MNHEY and SMNVEV (reference sequence). The germline V and J ends were trimmed by 3 bases and 7 bases, with 16 bases remaining between them. This CDR3 has 16 amino acids. In DNA form, the CDR3 reads TGTGCCAGCAGTTTGCCTGGCCTCGGGGGAAATTCACCCCTCCACTTT. It encodes CASSLPGLGGNSPLHF.

This chain links TRBV11-2 with TRBJ2-3; 9 bases agree with TRBD1. Trimming removed 5 bases from V and 6 bases from J; junction bases left unmatched: 9. The CDR3 spans 15 residues. Looked up from germline, CDR1 is SGHAT and CDR2 is FQNNGV. CDR3 residues: CASSATGGLMDTQYF. DNA for the CDR3: TGTGCCAGCAGCGCTACAGGGGGCCTAATGGATACGCAGTATTTT.

For the CDR3, the DNA is TGTGCCAGCAGTGAAGGGCAAGTCACAGATACGCAGTATTTT. It yields the protein CASSEGQVTDTQYF. The chain joins TRBV6-1 to TRBJ2-3; D remains unclear. The CDR3 runs 14 residues. V gave up 1 base and J gave up 2 bases, with 7 bases separating them. Germline V gene lookup returns CDR1 MNHNS and CDR2 SASEGT.

The rearrangement uses TRBV9 and TRBJ2-7; 7 nucleotides match TRBD2. Germline V CDR1 and CDR2: SGDLS, YYNGEE. V trimming: 4 bases; J trimming: 5 bases; junction bases outside the gene matches: 9. The CDR3 covers 14 residues. The CDR3 sequence: CASSPGDYLDEQYF. The CDR3 nucleotides read TGTGCCAGCAGCCCGGGGGACTACTTGGACGAGCAGTACTTC.